Presented here are 13 T cell receptor beta chains from one specimen sequenced in a study of cytomegalovirus exposure and HLA in healthy donors. Vbeta (60) and Jbeta (13) primers were used in the PCR. Sequenced by immunoSEQ multiplex PCR; TCRdb stores in-frame clones only, minus some. The sample lists approximately 80,000 clones, over 60% occurring once. The source material was PBMCs. The origin of the receptors is a woman aged 40 to 49 in good health and CMV-seropositive.

The chain is built from TRBV7-9 and TRBJ1-1, with a weak D call TRBD1 (6 bases). There are 13 residues in the CDR3. Germline assignment: CDR1 SEHNR and CDR2 FQNEAQ (reference sequence). V was trimmed by 7 bases and J by 0 bases, leaving 9 bases between them. This chain's CDR3 is CASTDRMNTEAFF. The CDR3 DNA follows: TGTGCCAGCACCGACAGGATGAACACTGAAGCTTTCTTT.

This chain joins TRBV15 and TRBJ1-5, with 8 bases matching TRBD1. The CDR3 is made up of 17 amino acids. The V gene end was trimmed by 1 base and the J gene end by 3 bases; junction bases not matched to a gene: 8. CDR1 is LNHNV, CDR2 YYDKDF, per germline (reference sequence). The CDR3 loop reads CATSRVGGTGYNQPQHF. As DNA, the CDR3 is TGTGCCACCAGCAGAGTAGGAGGGACAGGATACAATCAGCCCCAGCATTTT.

V gene TRBV5-1 combines with J gene TRBJ1-2; 10 positions match TRBD1. The CDR3 is 14 residues long. With V trimmed by 4 bases and J by 7 bases, 7 bases remained unmatched. Germline loops: CDR1 SGHRS, CDR2 YFSETQ. The CDR3 loop reads CASSRMGDRGGYTF. The CDR3 region has the DNA TGCGCCAGCAGCAGGATGGGGGACAGGGGTGGCTACACCTTC.

The CDR3 coding sequence is TGTGCCAGCAGTTTGACAGTCAATTCACCCCTCCACTTT. Translated, it gives CASSLTVNSPLHF. The chain couples TRBV27 to TRBJ1-6, with D perhaps matching TRBD1 (5 bases). The CDR3 consists of 13 residues. Germline CDR1 reads MNHEY; CDR2 reads SMNVEV (reference sequence). V lost 3 bases to trimming and J lost 7 bases, with 7 bases between them.

The V gene is TRBV5-1, the J gene TRBJ1-2; TRBD1 agrees at 8 bases. This CDR3 contains 14 residues. Germline V CDR1 and CDR2: SGHRS, YFSETQ. Trimming took 2 bases from V and 1 from J; bases not matched to a gene: 1. CDR3 residues: CASSFDRGNYGYTF. In nucleotides, the CDR3 is TGCGCCAGCAGCTTCGACAGGGGTAACTATGGCTACACCTTC.

The chain has TRBV15 and TRBJ2-1; 9 nucleotides agree with TRBD2. V lost 0 bases to trimming and J lost 5 bases; unmatched junction nucleotides: 8. Germline V gene data show CDR1 as LNHNV and CDR2 as YYDKDF (reference sequence). The CDR3 covers 17 residues. The DNA of the CDR3 is TGTGCCACCAGCAGAGATCCGACGGGACTAGCCGACAATGAGCAGTTCTTC. Amino acid sequence: CATSRDPTGLADNEQFF.

The rearrangement links TRBV10-3 to TRBJ2-1; TRBD2 might be the D (6 bases). The CDR3 sequence is 15 residues long. With 5 bases removed from V and 7 bases from J, the gap between germline ends came to 18 bases. Germline V gene sequence: CDR1 ENHRY, CDR2 SYGVKD. CDR3 loop: CAISQYWGSGNEQFF. In nucleotides, the CDR3 is TGTGCCATCAGTCAATACTGGGGTAGCGGTAATGAGCAGTTCTTC.

V is TRBV7-2 and J is TRBJ1-3; perhaps TRBD1 as D (6 bases). V gave up 7 bases and J gave up 2 bases, with 12 bases separating them. The V gene's germline CDR1 is SGHTA and CDR2 FQGNSA. This CDR3 spans 14 amino acids. The CDR3 coding sequence is TGTGCCAGCACCACGAGGACAGCTGGAAACACCATATATTTT. Translating it yields CASTTRTAGNTIYF.

By share, this clone ranks as medium-sized (0.01 to 0.1%). The V gene is TRBV30, the J gene TRBJ2-1; 7 bases are shared with TRBD2. The V gene end was trimmed by 7 bases and the J gene end by 8 bases; junction bases not matched to a gene: 8. This CDR3 has 12 amino acids. In germline, CDR1 is GTSNPN, CDR2 SVGIG (reference sequence). CDR3 DNA: TGTGCCTCCCTGGGGGGGATCGATGAGCAGTTCTTC. It is translated as CASLGGIDEQFF.

V gene TRBV7-6 combines with J gene TRBJ1-1, with a possible D match to TRBD1 (6 bases). In germline, CDR1 is SGHVS, CDR2 FNYEAQ. V was trimmed by 5 bases and J by 4 bases, leaving 14 bases between them. This CDR3 is built from 14 residues. This CDR3 is CASSAASGATEAFF. CDR3 DNA: TGTGCCAGCAGCGCTGCCTCAGGGGCCACTGAAGCTTTCTTT.

The chain couples TRBV18 to TRBJ1-1, with D perhaps matching TRBD1 (5 bases). Trimming removed 5 bases at V and 1 base at J, with 8 bases between. This CDR3 comprises 13 residues. Germline assignment: CDR1 KGHSH and CDR2 LQKENI. The CDR3 region is CASSVGGNTEAFF. As DNA, the CDR3 is TGTGCCAGCTCAGTCGGGGGGAACACTGAAGCTTTCTTT.

The chain is built from TRBV30 and TRBJ2-7; 9 bases fit TRBD1. The CDR3 covers 14 residues. The junction had 5 bases not matched to a gene; V was cut back by 0 bases and J by 5 bases. CDR1 is GTSNPN and CDR2 is SVGIG in the germline V gene (reference sequence). DNA of the CDR3: TGTGCCTGGAGTGTCGGGGACAGGGTCAACGAGCAGTACTTC. This gives the protein CAWSVGDRVNEQYF.

The chain combines TRBV2 with TRBJ1-5, with TRBD1 matching over 7 bases. The CDR3 has 15 residues. The germline gives CDR1 SNHLY, CDR2 FYNNEI. V lost 2 bases to trimming and J lost 6 bases; unmatched junction nucleotides: 7. DNA of the CDR3: TGTGCCAGCAGTGAACAGGGGGTTTCGAGTCAGCCCCAGCATTTT. Protein product: CASSEQGVSSQPQHF.